A selection of T cell receptor beta chains follows, all from one sample in a study of shared clonotypes between healthy human individuals. Sequencing was performed with immunoSEQ multiplex PCR; in TCRdb, only in-frame clones are kept and a portion is missing. Altogether some 980,000 clones are present, over 75% being singletons, with the ten largest covering roughly 1.5%. The sequenced sample consisted of memory CD4+ T cells sorted from blood. The receptors shown here come from a man younger than 35 in good health. CDR3s include the opening cysteine and the closing phenylalanine or tryptophan. A D gene is named only where the DNA matches it firmly. Some rows have no size entry. The others give once, few or many, or a class for an expanded clone.

V gene: TRBV4-1; clone size: once; D gene: TRBD1; J gene: TRBJ1-5; CDR3 protein: CASSGSGGPQHF; CDR3 DNA: TGCGCCAGCAGCGGGTCAGGGGGGCCCCAGCATTTT
V gene: TRBV30; clone size: .; D gene: .; J gene: TRBJ1-3; CDR3 protein: CAWISYVRAGNTIYF; CDR3 DNA: TGTGCCTGGATCTCCTACGTTAGAGCTGGAAACACCATATATTTT
V gene: TRBV6-5; clone size: .; D gene: .; J gene: TRBJ2-5; CDR3 protein: CASSYSRLQETQYF; CDR3 DNA: TGTGCCAGCAGTTACTCGAGGTTACAAGAGACCCAGTACTTC
V gene: TRBV6-1; clone size: .; D gene: .; J gene: TRBJ2-3; CDR3 protein: CASSGTPLRTDTQYF; CDR3 DNA: TGTGCCAGCAGCGGGACACCACTTCGCACAGATACGCAGTATTTT
V gene: TRBV7-8; clone size: .; D gene: .; J gene: TRBJ1-1; CDR3 protein: CASSITTVAEAFF; CDR3 DNA: TGTGCCAGCAGCATAACGACAGTCGCTGAAGCTTTCTTT
V gene: TRBV5-1; clone size: .; D gene: TRBD1; J gene: TRBJ2-3; CDR3 protein: CASSPSGQLPDTQYF; CDR3 DNA: TGCGCCAGCAGCCCTTCGGGACAGCTTCCAGATACGCAGTATTTT
V gene: TRBV2; clone size: .; D gene: .; J gene: TRBJ2-7; CDR3 protein: CASILERGTAGEQYF; CDR3 DNA: TGTGCCAGCATTCTTGAGAGGGGGACCGCGGGCGAGCAGTACTTC
V gene: TRBV14; clone size: few; D gene: TRBD1; J gene: TRBJ2-2; CDR3 protein: CASSLTGAAWTGELFF; CDR3 DNA: TGTGCCAGCAGCCTCACAGGGGCGGCATGGACCGGGGAGCTGTTTTTT
V gene: TRBV5-4; clone size: .; D gene: TRBD2; J gene: TRBJ2-7; CDR3 protein: CASSRTRLAGSYEQYF; CDR3 DNA: TGTGCCAGCAGCCGGACCCGACTAGCGGGATCCTACGAGCAGTACTTC
V gene: TRBV12-5; clone size: once; D gene: TRBD2; J gene: TRBJ2-1; CDR3 protein: CASGLTTSGSSPGEQFF; CDR3 DNA: TGTGCTAGTGGTTTGACGACTAGCGGGAGCTCCCCGGGTGAGCAGTTCTTC
V gene: TRBV20-1; clone size: .; D gene: .; J gene: TRBJ1-2; CDR3 protein: CSASGVNGYTF; CDR3 DNA: TGCAGTGCTAGTGGCGTGAATGGCTACACCTTC
V gene: TRBV25-1; clone size: few; D gene: .; J gene: TRBJ2-1; CDR3 protein: CASSESTREVNEQFF; CDR3 DNA: TGTGCCAGCAGTGAATCTACGCGGGAAGTCAATGAGCAGTTCTTC
V gene: TRBV20-1; clone size: .; D gene: .; J gene: TRBJ1-1; CDR3 protein: CSASGGTEAFF; CDR3 DNA: TGCAGTGCTTCTGGGGGCACTGAAGCTTTCTTT
V gene: TRBV30; clone size: .; D gene: .; J gene: TRBJ1-1; CDR3 protein: CAWSVQRNTEAFF; CDR3 DNA: TGTGCCTGGAGTGTCCAGAGGAACACTGAAGCTTTCTTT
V gene: TRBV10-3; clone size: .; D gene: .; J gene: TRBJ2-7; CDR3 protein: CAISESVSQWGEQYF; CDR3 DNA: TGTGCCATCAGTGAGTCGGTTAGCCAGTGGGGCGAGCAGTACTTC
V gene: TRBV7-2; clone size: .; D gene: .; J gene: TRBJ2-4; CDR3 protein: CASSLDPRQLGKNIQYF; CDR3 DNA: TGTGCCAGCAGCTTAGACCCGCGACAGCTTGGCAAAAACATTCAGTACTTC
V gene: TRBV6-1; clone size: .; D gene: .; J gene: TRBJ2-3; CDR3 protein: CASSRTGHADTQYF; CDR3 DNA: TGTGCCAGCAGTCGAACAGGGCATGCAGATACGCAGTATTTT
V gene: TRBV6-1; clone size: .; D gene: .; J gene: TRBJ2-5; CDR3 protein: CASSGARPFIETQYF; CDR3 DNA: TGTGCCAGCAGTGGTGCTAGGCCCTTTATTGAGACCCAGTACTTC
V gene: TRBV4-3; clone size: .; D gene: TRBD2; J gene: TRBJ2-3; CDR3 protein: CASSNLAGDTQYF; CDR3 DNA: TGCGCCAGCAGTAATCTAGCGGGAGATACGCAGTATTTT
V gene: TRBV21-1; clone size: .; D gene: .; J gene: TRBJ1-2; CDR3 protein: CASSTYREGYGYTF; CDR3 DNA: TGTGCCAGCAGCACATACAGGGAGGGCTATGGCTACACCTTC
V gene: TRBV7-8; clone size: .; D gene: .; J gene: TRBJ2-5; CDR3 protein: CASSLESWRKLGSNQETQYF; CDR3 DNA: TGTGCCAGCAGCTTAGAGTCATGGCGGAAGTTGGGGTCTAACCAAGAGACCCAGTACTTC
V gene: TRBV5-8; clone size: few; D gene: .; J gene: TRBJ2-5; CDR3 protein: CASSPGRLQETQYF; CDR3 DNA: TGTGCCAGCAGCCCGGGACGGCTACAAGAGACCCAGTACTTC
V gene: TRBV18; clone size: .; D gene: TRBD1; J gene: TRBJ1-1; CDR3 protein: CASSLGQVNTEAFF; CDR3 DNA: TGTGCCAGCTCGCTGGGACAGGTGAACACTGAAGCTTTCTTT
V gene: TRBV11-2; clone size: .; D gene: .; J gene: TRBJ1-2; CDR3 protein: CASSIGTGGYTF; CDR3 DNA: TGTGCCAGCAGCATCGGGACCGGAGGCTACACCTTC
V gene: TRBV6-5; clone size: once; D gene: .; J gene: TRBJ2-5; CDR3 protein: CASTRVGQETQYF; CDR3 DNA: TGTGCCAGCACAAGAGTAGGCCAAGAGACCCAGTACTTC
V gene: TRBV19; clone size: .; D gene: TRBD1; J gene: TRBJ2-5; CDR3 protein: CASSTSGTGQETQYF; CDR3 DNA: TGTGCCAGTAGTACCTCCGGGACAGGACAAGAGACCCAGTACTTC
V gene: TRBV10-1; clone size: few; D gene: .; J gene: TRBJ2-7; CDR3 protein: CATTWIPGPVEQYF; CDR3 DNA: TGCGCCACGACTTGGATCCCAGGGCCGGTCGAGCAGTACTTC
V gene: TRBV10-3; clone size: few; D gene: TRBD1; J gene: TRBJ2-7; CDR3 protein: CAIRAGTGVTEQYF; CDR3 DNA: TGTGCCATCAGAGCCGGGACAGGGGTTACCGAGCAGTACTTC
V gene: TRBV7-9; clone size: .; D gene: .; J gene: TRBJ1-2; CDR3 protein: CASTKLGSLDYGYTF; CDR3 DNA: TGTGCCAGCACCAAACTCGGCAGCCTCGACTATGGCTACACCTTC
V gene: TRBV6-5; clone size: once; D gene: TRBD2; J gene: TRBJ2-2; CDR3 protein: CASRRLARDTGELFF; CDR3 DNA: TGTGCCAGCAGACGACTAGCCAGGGACACCGGGGAGCTGTTTTTT
V gene: TRBV5-1; clone size: .; D gene: .; J gene: TRBJ2-7; CDR3 protein: CASSQESHEQYF; CDR3 DNA: TGCGCCAGCAGCCAAGAAAGCCACGAGCAGTACTTC
V gene: TRBV4-1; clone size: .; D gene: TRBD2; J gene: TRBJ2-7; CDR3 protein: CASSQDAGGRNSYEQYF; CDR3 DNA: TGCGCCAGCAGCCAAGATGCGGGGGGCCGGAACTCCTACGAGCAGTACTTC
V gene: TRBV18; clone size: .; D gene: .; J gene: TRBJ2-1; CDR3 protein: CASSQGDSYNEQFF; CDR3 DNA: TGTGCCAGCTCACAAGGCGACTCCTACAATGAGCAGTTCTTC
V gene: TRBV25-1; clone size: .; D gene: .; J gene: TRBJ2-5; CDR3 protein: CASSEYAGTPRRYF; CDR3 DNA: TGTGCCAGCAGTGAATATGCGGGGACCCCTCGTAGGTACTTC
V gene: TRBV7-2; clone size: few; D gene: .; J gene: TRBJ1-1; CDR3 protein: CASSSGGGITEAFF; CDR3 DNA: TGTGCCAGCAGCTCCGGGGGAGGGATCACTGAAGCTTTCTTT
V gene: TRBV7-2; clone size: few; D gene: .; J gene: TRBJ1-1; CDR3 protein: CASSLVRAEAFF; CDR3 DNA: TGTGCCAGCAGCTTAGTCAGAGCTGAAGCTTTCTTT
V gene: TRBV28; clone size: .; D gene: .; J gene: TRBJ1-2; CDR3 protein: CASSSRRVRVTLTGQGSYYGYTF; CDR3 DNA: TGTGCCAGCAGTTCGCGGAGGGTAAGGGTTACCCTCACCGGCCAAGGGTCGTACTATGGCTACACCTTC
V gene: TRBV5-4; clone size: .; D gene: .; J gene: TRBJ2-5; CDR3 protein: CAEHTRGLQETQYF; CDR3 DNA: TGTGCCGAACATACTAGGGGCCTCCAAGAGACCCAGTACTTC
V gene: TRBV6-5; clone size: few; D gene: .; J gene: TRBJ1-6; CDR3 protein: CASSYAGGALHF; CDR3 DNA: TGTGCCAGCAGTTACGCCGGGGGGGCCCTCCACTTT
V gene: TRBV30; clone size: many; D gene: .; J gene: TRBJ2-7; CDR3 protein: CAWSSGTATLSLYEQYF; CDR3 DNA: TGTGCCTGGAGCTCCGGGACCGCGACCCTCTCCCTCTACGAGCAGTACTTC
V gene: TRBV10-1; clone size: .; D gene: .; J gene: TRBJ2-3; CDR3 protein: CASRQGSTDTQYF; CDR3 DNA: TGCGCCAGCAGACAGGGAAGCACAGATACGCAGTATTTT
V gene: TRBV7-9; clone size: .; D gene: .; J gene: TRBJ2-1; CDR3 protein: CASSSRDGFSYNEQFF; CDR3 DNA: TGTGCCAGCAGCTCCCGGGACGGCTTCTCCTACAATGAGCAGTTCTTC
V gene: TRBV30; clone size: few; D gene: .; J gene: TRBJ1-1; CDR3 protein: CAWNSLNTEAFF; CDR3 DNA: TGTGCCTGGAACTCCCTGAACACTGAAGCTTTCTTT
V gene: TRBV2; clone size: .; D gene: .; J gene: TRBJ1-2; CDR3 protein: CASSSGRVGGYTF; CDR3 DNA: TGTGCCAGCAGTTCGGGCCGCGTGGGGGGCTACACCTTC
V gene: TRBV7-9; clone size: .; D gene: TRBD1; J gene: TRBJ1-2; CDR3 protein: CASSLELGGYGYTF; CDR3 DNA: TGTGCCAGCAGCTTAGAGCTAGGGGGCTACGGCTACACCTTC
V gene: TRBV4-1; clone size: few; D gene: .; J gene: TRBJ2-7; CDR3 protein: CASSQEAWRAHEQYF; CDR3 DNA: TGCGCCAGCAGCCAAGAAGCATGGAGGGCTCACGAGCAGTACTTC
V gene: TRBV5-1; clone size: .; D gene: .; J gene: TRBJ2-7; CDR3 protein: CASSLDIVSEQYF; CDR3 DNA: TGCGCCAGCAGCTTGGATATAGTATCCGAGCAGTACTTC
V gene: TRBV7-2; clone size: .; D gene: .; J gene: TRBJ1-1; CDR3 protein: CASSLGGIMNTEAFF; CDR3 DNA: TGTGCCAGCAGCTTAGGTGGCATAATGAACACTGAAGCTTTCTTT
V gene: TRBV2; clone size: .; D gene: .; J gene: TRBJ1-1; CDR3 protein: CASSAEGSTEAFF; CDR3 DNA: TGTGCCAGCAGTGCTGAAGGGAGCACTGAAGCTTTCTTT
V gene: TRBV30; clone size: .; D gene: .; J gene: TRBJ1-5; CDR3 protein: CAWRGRDNQPQHF; CDR3 DNA: TGTGCCTGGCGAGGTAGGGATAATCAGCCCCAGCATTTT
V gene: TRBV6-5; clone size: .; D gene: .; J gene: TRBJ2-7; CDR3 protein: CASSYSFQGINYEQYF; CDR3 DNA: TGTGCCAGCAGTTACAGTTTCCAGGGGATTAACTACGAGCAGTACTTC
V gene: TRBV20-1; clone size: .; D gene: .; J gene: TRBJ2-3; CDR3 protein: CSASPGDTQYF; CDR3 DNA: TGCAGTGCTAGCCCAGGAGATACGCAGTATTTT
V gene: TRBV6-6; clone size: .; D gene: .; J gene: TRBJ2-2; CDR3 protein: CASSYVTTGELFF; CDR3 DNA: TGTGCCAGCAGTTACGTGACGACCGGGGAGCTGTTTTTT